This TCR beta chain was profiled in a study of T cell repertoires in cytomegalovirus infection. The wider study: Evidence of both CMV infection and a matching HLA type came from public TCR beta signatures. Findings of the study overall: Cumulative frequency of public TCR beta families picked out carriers of CMV plus the relevant HLA. Dominating the ex vivo response were TCR beta clonotypes that were CMV-specific and HLA-C-restricted.

TCRdb reprocessed the reads with MiXCR, giving one entry per CDR3 protein. The table includes 340,000 or so distinct CDR3 sequences, more than 20% detected once. Germline V lookup: CDR1 SGHTA, CDR2 FQGNSA. Unmatched junction bases numbered 12, after V lost 1 base and J lost 12 bases. This CDR3 region has 16 residues. This clonotype was counted between two and nine times. Its target is not known. This specimen was cultured PBMCs, taken from culture after CMV antigen stimulation. The chain carries TRBV7-2 and TRBJ2-1; 10 bases match TRBD2. The clonotype originates from a human donor in good health (CMV status not recorded). Some clones in this sample may be carry-over from other donors' samples. CDR3 amino acids: CASSLELAGTGGRQFF. CDR3 nucleotide sequence: TGTGCCAGCAGCTTAGAACTAGCGGGAACGGGGGGGCGGCAGTTCTTC.